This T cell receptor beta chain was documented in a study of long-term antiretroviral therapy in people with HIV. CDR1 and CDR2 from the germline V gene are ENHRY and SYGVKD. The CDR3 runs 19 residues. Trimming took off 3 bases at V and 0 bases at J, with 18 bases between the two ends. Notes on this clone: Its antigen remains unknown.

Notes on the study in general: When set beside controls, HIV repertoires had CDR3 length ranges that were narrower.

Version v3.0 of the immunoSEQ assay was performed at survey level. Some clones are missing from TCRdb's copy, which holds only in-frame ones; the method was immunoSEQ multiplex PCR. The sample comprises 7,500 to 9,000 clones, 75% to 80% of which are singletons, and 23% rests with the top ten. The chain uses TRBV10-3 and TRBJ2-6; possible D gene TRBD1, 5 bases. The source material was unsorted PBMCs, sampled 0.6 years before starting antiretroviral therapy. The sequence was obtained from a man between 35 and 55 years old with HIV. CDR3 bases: TGTGCCATCAGTGACCCCGACAGTTCTCCAAACTCTGGGGCCAACGTCCTGACTTTC. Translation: CAISDPDSSPNSGANVLTF.